These 4 T cell receptor beta chains share one sample of origin, sequenced in a study of blood T cell repertoires in COVID-19. Measured with immunoSEQ multiplex PCR; TCRdb has only the in-frame clones, and not every one. The sample shows 40,000 to 50,000 clones, approximately 83% of them seen only once. The sample was peripheral blood. These receptors were taken from a woman aged 80 or over with acute or convalescent COVID-19.

The rearrangement links TRBV12-5 to TRBJ2-5, with D maybe TRBD1 (5 bases). The germline V gene encodes CDR1 LGHNT and CDR2 FRNRAP. This CDR3 is 13 amino acids long. Trimming cost V 1 base and J 5 bases, with 8 bases left between them. The CDR3 loop reads CASGLAGIETQYF. The CDR3, as DNA: TGTGCTAGTGGTTTGGCAGGGATCGAGACCCAGTACTTC.

The chain links TRBV5-4 to TRBJ2-1, with TRBD2 identical over 8 bases. This CDR3 comprises 15 residues. J was trimmed by 0 bases and V by 5 bases; bases with no gene match: 4. From germline, CDR1 is SGHNT and CDR2 YYREEE (reference sequence). In DNA form, the CDR3 reads TGTGCCAGCAGGCCTGCGGGGGGCTCCTACAATGAGCAGTTCTTC. Its protein is CASRPAGGSYNEQFF.

The chain uses TRBV5-4 and TRBJ1-6; TRBD1 aligns across 10 bases. J lost 8 bases, V lost 3 bases, and 11 bases had no gene match. Germline CDR1 is SGHNT and CDR2 is YYREEE (reference sequence). The CDR3 sequence is 17 residues long. The CDR3 DNA follows: TGTGCCAGCAGCTGGGGTGGGGGGACAGGGGAGGATTCACCCCTCCACTTT. Its translation: CASSWGGGTGEDSPLHF.

The rearrangement links TRBV28 to TRBJ1-4, with D uncertain. Trimming left V 5 bases short and J 0 bases short, with 7 bases between. Germline-derived CDR1 and CDR2 are MDHEN and SYDVKM. The CDR3 totals 14 residues. CDR3 nucleotide sequence: TGTGCCAGCAGTATCACTACAACTAATGAAAAACTGTTTTTT. It translates to CASSITTTNEKLFF.